The rows below give T cell receptor beta chains drawn from one sample of a study of metastatic and nonmetastatic thyroid tumors. TCRdb called clones again from the PCR reads with MiXCR. The data show over 50,000 clones, 25% to 30% seen once. The sample consisted of blood. The source of these receptors is a female donor with papillary thyroid cancer or a benign thyroid nodule (not recorded which). Some clones in this sample may be carry-over from other donors' samples. CDR3s include the opening cysteine and the closing phenylalanine or tryptophan. Each record gives: D gene, V gene, J gene, clone size, CDR3 protein, CDR3 DNA. A D gene is named only where the DNA matches it firmly. For some rows the clone size is stated as once, few or many, or as a class when expanded; others skip it.

-,TRBV6-1,TRBJ2-1,few,CASTAYNEQFF,TGTGCCAGCACGGCTTACAATGAGCAGTTCTTC
-,TRBV7-9,TRBJ2-1,medium-sized,CASSLLQASSYNEQFF,TGTGCCAGCAGCTTACTTCAGGCTAGCTCCTACAATGAGCAGTTCTTC
TRBD1,TRBV6-1,TRBJ2-7,few,CASTRGTGISYEQYF,TGTGCCAGCACCAGGGGGACAGGGATCTCCTACGAGCAGTACTTC
TRBD1,TRBV18,TRBJ2-1,-,CASSHGGVQGQEQFF,TGTGCCAGCTCACATGGGGGAGTACAGGGACAGGAGCAGTTCTTC
TRBD2,TRBV6-1,TRBJ2-5,-,CASSLTGLERETQYF,TGTGCCAGCAGCTTAACGGGACTAGAGAGAGAGACCCAGTACTTC
-,TRBV20-1,TRBJ2-7,-,CSASASFGEQYF,TGCAGTGCTAGCGCTTCGTTCGGGGAGCAGTACTTC
TRBD2,TRBV11-2,TRBJ2-3,-,CASSQRTSMDTQYF,TGTGCCAGCAGCCAACGGACTAGCATGGATACGCAGTATTTT
-,TRBV9,TRBJ2-1,few,CASSVAAGIHEQFF,TGTGCCAGCAGCGTAGCGGCAGGGATTCATGAGCAGTTCTTC
TRBD2,TRBV6-6,TRBJ2-3,-,CASSYSLAGVTSTDTQYF,TGTGCCAGCAGTTACTCACTAGCGGGGGTAACTAGCACAGATACGCAGTATTTT
TRBD1,TRBV19,TRBJ1-6,-,CASSNGQGNSPLHF,TGTGCCAGTAGCAACGGACAGGGTAATTCACCCCTCCACTTT
TRBD1,TRBV3-1,TRBJ2-7,-,CASSQSWTGSHEQYF,TGTGCCAGCAGCCAGTCCTGGACAGGGAGCCACGAGCAGTACTTC
TRBD1,TRBV5-1,TRBJ1-2,-,CASSWRTGGTGYGYTF,TGCGCCAGCAGCTGGCGGACAGGGGGAACAGGATATGGCTACACCTTC
-,TRBV20-1,TRBJ1-3,once,CSARGSSTGNTIYF,TGCAGTGCTAGAGGCTCGAGTACTGGAAACACCATATATTTT
TRBD2,TRBV4-2,TRBJ2-5,-,CASRRGTSGGALETQYF,TGTGCCAGCCGACGTGGGACTAGCGGGGGGGCCCTGGAGACCCAGTACTTC
-,TRBV20-1,TRBJ1-6,-,CSASGGLNNSPLHF,TGCAGTGCTAGTGGCGGACTAAATAATTCACCCCTCCACTTT
-,TRBV5-1,TRBJ1-1,-,CASSLDPNTEAFF,TGCGCCAGCAGCTTGGACCCGAACACTGAAGCTTTCTTT
-,TRBV27,TRBJ2-5,few,CASSLHSWETQYF,TGTGCCAGCAGTTTACACTCGTGGGAGACCCAGTACTTC